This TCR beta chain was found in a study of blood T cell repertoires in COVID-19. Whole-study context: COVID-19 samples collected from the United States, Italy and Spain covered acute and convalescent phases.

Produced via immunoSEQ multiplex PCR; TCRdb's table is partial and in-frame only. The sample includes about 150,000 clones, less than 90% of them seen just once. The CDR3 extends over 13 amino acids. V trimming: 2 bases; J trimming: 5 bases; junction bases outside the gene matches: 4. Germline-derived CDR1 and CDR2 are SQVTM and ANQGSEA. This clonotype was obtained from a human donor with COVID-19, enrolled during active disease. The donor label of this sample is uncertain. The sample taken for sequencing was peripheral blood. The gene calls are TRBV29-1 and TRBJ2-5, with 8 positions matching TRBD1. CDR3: CSVEQGAGETQYF. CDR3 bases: TGCAGCGTTGAACAGGGGGCAGGGGAGACCCAGTACTTC.